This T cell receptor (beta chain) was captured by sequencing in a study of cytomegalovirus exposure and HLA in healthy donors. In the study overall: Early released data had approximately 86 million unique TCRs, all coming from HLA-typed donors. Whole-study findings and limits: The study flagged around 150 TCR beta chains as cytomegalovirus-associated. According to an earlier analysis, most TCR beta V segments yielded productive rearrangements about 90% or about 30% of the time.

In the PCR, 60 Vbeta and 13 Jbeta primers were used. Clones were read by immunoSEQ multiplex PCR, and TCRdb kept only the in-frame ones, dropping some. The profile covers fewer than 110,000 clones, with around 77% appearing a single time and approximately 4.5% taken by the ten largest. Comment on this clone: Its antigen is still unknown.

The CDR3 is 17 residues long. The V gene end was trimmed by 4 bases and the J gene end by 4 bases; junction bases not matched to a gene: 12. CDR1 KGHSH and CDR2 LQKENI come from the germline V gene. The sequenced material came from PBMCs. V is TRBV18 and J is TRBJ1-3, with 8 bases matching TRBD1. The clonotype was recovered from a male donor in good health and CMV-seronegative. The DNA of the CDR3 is TGTGCCAGCTCACTTCGGACAGGGAGAGTAGGAGGAAACACCATATATTTT. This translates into CASSLRTGRVGGNTIYF.